The 10 T cell receptor beta chains reported below all come from one sample, sequenced in a study of cytomegalovirus exposure and HLA in healthy donors. Primers for the PCR totalled 60 Vbeta and 13 Jbeta. Measured with immunoSEQ multiplex PCR; TCRdb has only the in-frame clones, and not every one. This table holds roughly 45,000 clones, under 65% found once. The source material was PBMCs. The receptors here all came from a human donor in good health.

As to this clone: One junction end does not reproduce the germline sequence, and a read error may be involved. This chain uses TRBV27 with TRBJ2-7; possibly TRBD2 for D (5 bases). The CDR3 covers 12 residues. CDR1 and CDR2 (germline): MNHEY, SMNVEV (reference sequence). In nucleotides, the CDR3 is TGCCTTGCAGTGGGGAGCTCCTACGAGCAGTACTTC. Translated: CLAVGSSYEQYF.

The V and J genes are TRBV6-5 and TRBJ2-2, with D perhaps matching TRBD1 (6 bases). The CDR3 has 14 residues. CDR1 MNHEY and CDR2 SVGAGI come from the germline V gene. V lost 5 bases, J lost 3 bases, and 10 bases lay in between. The CDR3 region is CASSVYRDTGELFF. Written as DNA, the CDR3 is TGTGCCAGCAGTGTATACAGGGACACCGGGGAGCTGTTTTTT.

The chain recombines TRBV2 with TRBJ1-2; TRBD1 is a possible D gene (5 bases). Trimming shortened V by 2 bases and J by 3 bases, and 13 bases separated the two germline ends. The V gene's germline CDR1 is SNHLY and CDR2 FYNNEI. This CDR3 comprises 15 residues. CDR3 amino acids: CASSESRGQYYGYTF. CDR3 nucleotide sequence: TGTGCCAGCAGTGAATCTAGGGGTCAGTACTATGGCTACACCTTC.

This clone was picked up a small number of times. V is TRBV30 and J is TRBJ2-7, with a weak D call TRBD1 (6 bases). This CDR3 is 13 amino acids long. Deletions cut 1 base from V and 6 bases from J, with 13 bases between. The germline CDR1 and CDR2 sequences are GTSNPN and SVGIG (reference sequence). CDR3: CAWSELDSGEQYF. In nucleotides, the CDR3 is TGTGCCTGGAGTGAACTGGACAGCGGCGAGCAGTACTTC.

The J gene is TRBJ1-2, the V gene TRBV7-3; TRBD1 matches at 8 bases. The germline V gene has CDR1 SGHTA and CDR2 FQGTGA. The CDR3 has 13 amino acids. V shed 5 bases, J shed 7 bases, and the junction held 6 bases outside the gene matches. The CDR3 loop is CASSPRQGFGYTF. CDR3 DNA: TGTGCCAGCAGCCCTCGACAGGGGTTTGGCTACACCTTC.

The V and J genes are TRBV6-1 and TRBJ2-1; 7 bases line up with TRBD2. The trim removed 4 bases at V and 9 bases at J, leaving 9 bases unmatched. Germline V gene data show CDR1 as MNHNS and CDR2 as SASEGT. The CDR3 totals 14 residues. This chain's CDR3 is CASSAPGGVGEQFF. For the CDR3, the DNA is TGTGCCAGCAGTGCCCCGGGGGGTGTCGGTGAGCAGTTCTTC.

In the case of this clone: Mismatch with germline at one junction end may stem from a read error. This CDR3 is also generated by other DNA sequences in the sample. This rearrangement joins TRBV30 to TRBJ1-1; perhaps TRBD1 as D (5 bases). The CDR3 runs to 13 residues. Germline V lookup: CDR1 GTSNPN, CDR2 SVGIG (reference sequence). The CDR3 nucleotides read TGTGCCTGGGCCCTGGACACCGGTACTGAAGCCTTCTTT. It codes for CAWALDTGTEAFF. The full variable domain, completed using reference TRBV30 and TRBJ1-1, is SQTIHQWPATLVQPVGSPLSLECTVEGTSNPNLYWYRQAAGRGLQLLFYSVGIGQISSEVPQNLSASRPQDRQFILSSKKLLLSDSGFYLCAWALDTGTEAFFGQGTRLTVV.

The V gene is TRBV10-3, the J gene TRBJ1-3, with D unclear. The CDR3 totals 16 residues. The V gene lost 5 bases and the J gene lost 1 base, with 15 bases spanning the gap. Germline V CDR1 and CDR2: ENHRY, SYGVKD. The CDR3 region is CAISQHTGVSGNTIYF. The CDR3 DNA reads TGTGCCATCAGTCAACATACGGGAGTGTCTGGAAACACCATATATTTT.

V usage is TRBV5-1 and J usage is TRBJ2-2; tentatively, D is TRBD2 (5 bases). Germline CDR1 SGHRS, CDR2 YFSETQ. The CDR3 loop spans 16 amino acids. V lost 1 base, J lost 0 bases, and 10 bases lay in between. The CDR3 region has the DNA TGCGCCAGCAGCTTGTTCGGGGAAGCGAACACCGGGGAGCTGTTTTTT. Translated, it gives CASSLFGEANTGELFF.

The chain links TRBV27 to TRBJ2-5, with D possibly matching TRBD2 (5 bases). TRBJ2-7 explains the end of the DNA better; the J call may be wrong. This CDR3 region has 14 residues. Per the germline V gene, CDR1 is MNHEY and CDR2 is SMNVEV (reference sequence). The CDR3 DNA reads TGTGCCAGCAGTCCCCGGGGAACCACCTACGAGCAGTACTTC. It translates to CASSPRGTTYEQYF.